Shown below are 19 T cell receptor beta chains from a single sample sequenced in a study of cytomegalovirus exposure and HLA in healthy donors. Generated by immunoSEQ multiplex PCR, the TCRdb table keeps only in-frame clones and is missing some. In the table there are under 250,000 clones, roughly 84% of which are singletons. The sequenced sample was PBMCs. The origin of the receptors is a woman aged 18-30 years in good health and CMV-seropositive.

This chain joins TRBV28 and TRBJ1-5; D is possibly TRBD1 (5 bases). Trimming removed 5 bases from V and 3 bases from J, with 20 bases in between. The CDR3 runs to 17 residues. Germline assignment: CDR1 MDHEN and CDR2 SYDVKM. In DNA form, the CDR3 reads TGTGCCAGCAGTAACAAGGGGCTTCTCGGCGACAATCAGCCCCAGCATTTT. Translating it yields CASSNKGLLGDNQPQHF.

This sequence joins TRBV5-1 and TRBJ2-5, with 8 bases matching TRBD2. CDR1 and CDR2 from the germline V gene are SGHRS and YFSETQ. Unmatched junction bases numbered 4, after V lost 4 bases and J lost 2 bases. The CDR3 loop spans 14 amino acids. Written as DNA, the CDR3 is TGCGCCAGCAGCCCCGGGGGGGGTCAAGAGACCCAGTACTTC. This sequence encodes CASSPGGGQETQYF.

This chain links TRBV6-1 with TRBJ1-4; a weak D match, TRBD1 (5 bases). Germline CDR1 reads MNHNS; CDR2 reads SASEGT. V gave up 2 bases and J gave up 5 bases, with 15 bases separating them. There are 16 residues in the CDR3. CDR3: CASSEPGGRINEKLFF. The CDR3 DNA sequence: TGTGCCAGCAGTGAACCCGGGGGAAGGATCAATGAAAAACTGTTTTTT.

The chain combines TRBV7-8 with TRBJ1-2; no clear D gene. The V end lost 5 bases, the J end lost 0 bases, and 13 bases lay between the germline ends. Per germline, CDR1 SGHVS and CDR2 FQNEAQ. The CDR3 is 15 residues long. The CDR3 reads CASSPSGAANYGYTF. CDR3 coding DNA: TGTGCCAGCAGCCCGTCGGGTGCCGCTAACTATGGCTACACCTTC.

The chain carries TRBV27 and TRBJ2-7; the D gene is possibly TRBD1 (5 bases). The CDR3 length is 13 residues. Germline V gene data show CDR1 as MNHEY and CDR2 as SMNVEV (reference sequence). V was trimmed by 6 bases and J by 9 bases, leaving 18 bases between them. Written as DNA, the CDR3 is TGTGCCAGCAGCCCCATCACGGGCAGGGCGCAGTACTTC. Protein product: CASSPITGRAQYF.

The chain links TRBV5-1 to TRBJ1-1; D is ambiguous. This CDR3 contains 15 residues. Looked up from germline, CDR1 is SGHRS and CDR2 is YFSETQ. V lost 0 bases, J lost 1 base, and 10 bases lay in between. The chain's CDR3 is CASSLGLDGNTEAFF. The CDR3 bases are TGCGCCAGCAGCTTGGGTCTAGACGGGAACACTGAAGCTTTCTTT.

The V gene is TRBV28, the J gene TRBJ1-5, with D possibly being TRBD1 (5 bases). CDR1 is MDHEN and CDR2 is SYDVKM in the germline V gene. V was clipped by 9 bases and J by 0 bases, with 12 bases between them. The CDR3 has 14 residues. The chain's CDR3 is CASLQGGSNQPQHF. The CDR3 DNA sequence: TGTGCCAGTTTGCAGGGAGGTAGCAATCAGCCCCAGCATTTT.

This clone was detected once. The chain uses TRBV13 and TRBJ2-7; tentative D call: TRBD1 (8 bases). This CDR3 spans 15 amino acids. Trimming removed 5 bases at V and 4 bases at J, with 18 bases between. Germline CDR1 reads PRHDT; CDR2 reads FYEKMQ (reference sequence). CDR3 loop: CASSPWTGRGYEQYF. The CDR3 DNA reads TGTGCCAGCAGCCCATGGACAGGGAGGGGATACGAGCAGTACTTC. The full variable domain, with the rest looked up from reference TRBV13 and TRBJ2-7, is AAGVIQSPRHLIKEKRETATLKCYPIPRHDTVYWYQQGPGQDPQFLISFYEKMQSDKGSIPDRFSAQQFSDYHSELNMSSLELGDSALYFCASSPWTGRGYEQYFGPGTRLTVT.

The rearrangement uses TRBV18 and TRBJ2-3, with TRBD1 matching over 7 bases. The ends lost 2 bases at V and 2 bases at J; junction bases unmatched: 4. The CDR3 totals 15 residues. CDR1 and CDR2 (germline): KGHSH, LQKENI. The CDR3 coding sequence is TGTGCCAGCTCACCAGACAGGGCCATCACAGATACGCAGTATTTT. Translating it yields CASSPDRAITDTQYF.

The chain employs TRBV10-3 and TRBJ1-2, with unresolved D. CDR1 is ENHRY, CDR2 SYGVKD, per germline. V lost 0 bases and J 6 bases, leaving 14 bases between the germline ends. CDR3 length: 15 residues. The CDR3 nucleotides read TGTGCCATCAGTGAGTCGCCCGGGTACGAACATGGCTACACCTTC. Its protein is CAISESPGYEHGYTF.

The V gene is TRBV28, the J gene TRBJ2-7; 9 bases fit TRBD1. Germline CDR1 and CDR2: MDHEN and SYDVKM. V lost 6 bases to trimming and J lost 7 bases; unmatched junction nucleotides: 10. The CDR3 is made up of 14 amino acids. The DNA for the CDR3 is TGTGCCAGCAGCCAACCCGACAGGGGGGGGGAGCAGTACTTC. Protein sequence: CASSQPDRGGEQYF.

This clone occurred once. The chain joins TRBV7-6 to TRBJ2-1; D remains unclear. The ends were cut back, 8 bases at V and 4 bases at J, with 21 bases in the middle. This CDR3 has 16 amino acids. Germline CDR1 reads SGHVS; CDR2 reads FNYEAQ. The CDR3 region is CASSQAPGILYNEQFF. The CDR3 DNA is TGTGCCAGCTCACAAGCCCCAGGAATCCTATACAATGAGCAGTTCTTC.

The rearrangement joins TRBV6-1 to TRBJ2-3; 12 bases map to TRBD1. CDR3 length: 15 residues. The V gene end was trimmed by 4 bases and the J gene end by 6 bases; junction bases not matched to a gene: 5. The germline V gene encodes CDR1 MNHNS and CDR2 SASEGT. CDR3 in amino acids: CASSGGQGAIDTQYF. The DNA for the CDR3 is TGTGCCAGCAGTGGGGGACAGGGGGCAATTGATACGCAGTATTTT.

The V call is TRBV18, the J call TRBJ2-7, with 8 bases aligning to TRBD2. Germline V gives CDR1 KGHSH, CDR2 LQKENI. V shed 1 base, J shed 2 bases, and the junction held 10 bases outside the gene matches. The CDR3 runs to 17 residues. The CDR3 DNA reads as TGTGCCAGCTCACCACGTCCGCTAGCGGGTGTTACCTACGAGCAGTACTTC. It yields the protein CASSPRPLAGVTYEQYF. Combining the CDR3 with reference TRBV18 and TRBJ2-7 gives the whole variable domain NAGVMQNPRHLVRRRGQEARLRCSPMKGHSHVYWYRQLPEEGLKFMVYLQKENIIDESGMPKERFSAEFPKEGPSILRIQQVVRGDSAAYFCASSPRPLAGVTYEQYFGPGTRLTVT.

This chain links TRBV7-2 with TRBJ2-1, with D possibly TRBD2 on 5 matching bases. V was shortened by 0 bases and J by 6 bases, with 15 bases between the two germline ends. Germline V lookup: CDR1 SGHTA, CDR2 FQGNSA. The CDR3 runs 16 residues. CDR3 nucleotide sequence: TGTGCCAGCAGCTTAGCTGTTACTAGTGAAGCCAATGAGCAGTTCTTC. It specifies CASSLAVTSEANEQFF.

CDR3 amino acids: CASSLAGQGDYGYTF. The CDR3 DNA is TGTGCCAGCAGTTTGGCGGGACAGGGAGACTATGGCTACACCTTC. This chain uses TRBV27 with TRBJ1-2; TRBD1 aligns across 9 bases. J lost 3 bases, V lost 3 bases, and 5 bases had no gene match. The germline gives CDR1 MNHEY, CDR2 SMNVEV (reference sequence). CDR3 size: 15 residues.

This clone was seen a handful of times. The chain carries TRBV11-3 and TRBJ2-1; D might be TRBD1 (5 bases). CDR3 size: 11 residues. V dropped 2 bases and J dropped 9 bases, with 5 bases sitting between them. Germline V gene data show CDR1 as SGHNT and CDR2 as YENEEA. In DNA form, the CDR3 reads TGTGCCAGCAGCTTAAGGGGTGAGCAGTTCTTC. Translating gives CASSLRGEQFF. Variable domain in full (rest from reference TRBV11-3 and TRBJ2-1): EAGVVQSPRYKIIEKKQPVAFWCNPISGHNTLYWYLQNLGQGPELLIRYENEEAVDDSQLPKDRFSAERLKGVDSTLKIQPAELGDSAVYLCASSLRGEQFFGPGTRLTVL.

The rearrangement links TRBV5-1 to TRBJ1-1, with a possible D match to TRBD1 (6 bases). The V and J ends lost 2 bases and 6 bases respectively, with 11 bases between them. The V gene's germline CDR1 is SGHRS and CDR2 YFSETQ. This CDR3 has 13 residues. The CDR3 sequence is CASSFSGQPEAFF. CDR3 DNA: TGCGCCAGCAGCTTCTCAGGACAGCCTGAAGCTTTCTTT.

The chain combines TRBV6-6 with TRBJ1-1; TRBD1 agrees at 8 bases. V was pared by 2 bases and J by 6 bases, with 5 bases of the junction left unmatched. The CDR3 runs to 14 residues. The germline V gene has CDR1 MNHNY and CDR2 SVGAGI (reference sequence). This CDR3 reads CASSYVRGHSEAFF. CDR3 sequence (DNA): TGTGCCAGCAGTTACGTCAGGGGGCACTCTGAAGCTTTCTTT.